The clone carrying this T cell receptor beta chain appeared a few times. The table came from immunoSEQ multiplex PCR; TCRdb's copy has only in-frame clones and leaves some out. The table lists roughly 13,000 clones, about 69% of them singletons. The data belong to a study of T cells after somatic rescue of genetic block. V was pared by 3 bases and J by 1 base, with 7 bases between. Per the germline V gene, CDR1 is GTSNPN and CDR2 is SVGIG (reference sequence). The CDR3 runs to 13 residues. This receptor was identified in a boy between 10 and 17 years old. The chain has TRBV30 and TRBJ1-5; no firm D call. The specimen sequenced was peripheral blood mononuclear cells (PBMCs). The CDR3 is CAWSFRSNQPQHF. The CDR3 coding sequence is TGTGCCTGGAGCTTCCGGAGCAATCAGCCCCAGCATTTT.